Listed below are T cell receptor beta chains from one sample, sequenced in a study of blood T cell repertoires in COVID-19. Produced via immunoSEQ multiplex PCR; TCRdb's table is partial and in-frame only. The table lists 100,000 to 150,000 clones, roughly three quarters of them singletons. The material sequenced was peripheral blood. The receptor set was obtained from a man aged 35 to 55 with active or convalescent COVID-19. CDR3s leave out the opening cysteine and the closing phenylalanine or tryptophan. D genes are given only for firm matches.

d_call	v_call	j_call	cdr3_aa
TRBD1	TRBV4-1	TRBJ1-4	ASSQVSTGTATNEKLF
.	TRBV6-4	TRBJ1-5	ASRNGQSNQPQH
.	TRBV27	TRBJ1-4	ASTPRMGDEKLF
.	TRBV3-1/TRBV3-2	TRBJ2-2	ASTKGGGELF
TRBD2	TRBV27	TRBJ2-2	ASSPYLLREAPGELF
TRBD1	TRBV5-1	TRBJ1-1	ASSLKGGGPEAF
.	TRBV20-1	TRBJ2-7	SARSDSEQY
TRBD1	TRBV28	TRBJ1-2	ASSRGQGINYGYT
.	TRBV30	TRBJ2-7	AWSVELVSYEQY
TRBD2	TRBV19	TRBJ2-3	ASSPSGIYTDTQY
.	TRBV5-1	TRBJ2-7	ASSSLYEQY
.	TRBV6-5	TRBJ1-5	ASRRGNSNQPQH
.	TRBV6-5	TRBJ1-3	ASRSGISGNTIY
.	TRBV19	TRBJ2-1	ASSIRNEQF
.	TRBV5-1	TRBJ1-2	ASSYSEGLGYT
.	TRBV5-1	TRBJ2-7	ASSRQGYEQY
TRBD1	TRBV5-4	TRBJ1-2	ASSLDPQTGLSGYT
TRBD1	TRBV5-1	TRBJ1-1	ASSRGVNRGIGEFMNTEAF
.	TRBV7-8	TRBJ1-1	ASSLRGSTEAF
TRBD2	TRBV9	TRBJ2-1	ASSDLAGDGNEQF
.	TRBV5-1	TRBJ2-1	ASSPTGTATYNEQF
.	TRBV5-6	TRBJ1-2	ASSATAARYT
TRBD2	TRBV5-1	TRBJ2-3	ASIKSSGSGTDTQY
.	TRBV27	TRBJ2-2	ASSIHRLTGELF
.	TRBV19	TRBJ1-2	ASLLREGYYGYT
TRBD1	TRBV12-3/TRBV12-4	TRBJ1-1	ASSRTGGYGAF